This is a list of T cell receptor beta chains from one sample in a study of breast tumors, draining lymph nodes, adjacent tissues. TCRdb independently ran MiXCR on the multiplex PCR reads; one entry per CDR3 protein. Among about 230,000 distinct CDR3 sequences, approximately 29% were seen once, and the ten largest hold about 1.4%. Sequencing was performed on axillary lymph node tissue. These receptors were taken from a female donor with breast cancer. Some clones in this sample may be carry-over from other donors' samples. CDR3s include the opening cysteine and the closing phenylalanine or tryptophan. Each record gives: V gene, D gene, J gene, clone size, CDR3 DNA, CDR3 protein. The D gene is left open where the match is weak. Size tells how often a clone was seen (once, few, many) or the class of an expanded clone, and some rows leave it out.

V: TRBV11-2; D: TRBD1; J: TRBJ2-1; size: many; DNA: TGTGCCAGCAGCTTAGATCTAGGACAGGGTAATTTGTTCTTC; CDR3: CASSLDLGQGNLFF
V: TRBV7-2; D: NA; J: TRBJ2-6; size: NA; DNA: TGTGCCAGCAGCCGGGTGGGGGCTGGGGCCAACGTCCTGACTTTC; CDR3: CASSRVGAGANVLTF
V: TRBV10-3; D: NA; J: TRBJ1-2; size: few; DNA: TGTGCCATCAGTGTCCCTTTTAGAGTGGCTATATTCTTATGTGCTAACTATGGCTACACCTTC; CDR3: CAISVPFRVAIFLCANYGYTF
V: TRBV19; D: TRBD2; J: TRBJ2-1; size: many; DNA: TGTGCCAGTAGTAGTGAGGTAGCGGGCTACAATGAGCAGTTCTTC; CDR3: CASSSEVAGYNEQFF
V: TRBV18; D: TRBD1; J: TRBJ2-2; size: NA; DNA: TGTGCCAGCTCAACCGGGACAGGTATCACCGGGGAGCTGTTTTTT; CDR3: CASSTGTGITGELFF
V: TRBV9; D: TRBD2; J: TRBJ2-3; size: NA; DNA: TGTGCCAGCAGCAAGACACTAGCACTAGCGGGAAGTGGAGACACGCAGTATTTT; CDR3: CASSKTLALAGSGDTQYF
V: TRBV7-3; D: NA; J: TRBJ1-2; size: many; DNA: TGTGCCAGCAGCTTGGAGCCAGCCAATAACTATGGCTACACCTTC; CDR3: CASSLEPANNYGYTF
V: TRBV12-3/TRBV12-4; D: NA; J: TRBJ2-1; size: many; DNA: TGTGCCAGCAGTTCCATGACAGGACTTACCTACAATGAGCAGTTCTTC; CDR3: CASSSMTGLTYNEQFF
V: TRBV25-1; D: TRBD1; J: TRBJ1-4; size: many; DNA: TGTGCCAGCAGTGAAAGGTCTTCGGGACAGGAAAAACTGTTTTTT; CDR3: CASSERSSGQEKLFF
V: TRBV6-5; D: NA; J: TRBJ2-5; size: many; DNA: TGTGCCAGCAGTTACAGTAGCATGGGAGCCGAGACCCAGTACTTC; CDR3: CASSYSSMGAETQYF
V: TRBV25-1; D: NA; J: TRBJ2-1; size: many; DNA: TGTGCCAGCAGTGAATCGGGAACCTACAATGAGCAGTTCTTC; CDR3: CASSESGTYNEQFF
V: TRBV19; D: NA; J: TRBJ1-1; size: few; DNA: TGTGCCAGTAGTCCCAGACAGGCTGTGAACACTGAAGCTTTCTTT; CDR3: CASSPRQAVNTEAFF
V: TRBV18; D: NA; J: TRBJ2-2; size: NA; DNA: TGTGCCAGCTCACCACTGGGACACCAAAGCACCGGGGAGCTGTTTTTT; CDR3: CASSPLGHQSTGELFF
V: TRBV2; D: NA; J: TRBJ1-2; size: NA; DNA: TGTGCCAGCAGTGGGGACACTAGTTCGGGTGGCTACACCTTC; CDR3: CASSGDTSSGGYTF
V: TRBV5-4; D: NA; J: TRBJ2-7; size: many; DNA: TGTGCCAGCAGCTCCTCTAGCAACGAGCAGTACTTC; CDR3: CASSSSSNEQYF
V: TRBV7-2; D: TRBD1; J: TRBJ2-5; size: NA; DNA: TGTGCCAGCAGCTTAACGAGACAGGGTTCCCTGGGAGAGACCCAGTACTTC; CDR3: CASSLTRQGSLGETQYF
V: TRBV7-2; D: NA; J: TRBJ2-1; size: many; DNA: TGTGCCAGCAGCCGGGCCTACAATGAGCAGTTCTTC; CDR3: CASSRAYNEQFF
V: TRBV7-9; D: NA; J: TRBJ1-1; size: once; DNA: TGTGCCAGCTCACCAGGCTCCACTGAAGCTTTCTTT; CDR3: CASSPGSTEAFF
V: TRBV6-1; D: NA; J: TRBJ1-5; size: NA; DNA: TGTGCCAGCAGCCTAAAGGGACGGCAGCCCCAGCATTTT; CDR3: CASSLKGRQPQHF
V: TRBV3-1; D: NA; J: TRBJ1-2; size: many; DNA: TGTGCCAGCAGCCACAGTTCTGGCTACACCTTC; CDR3: CASSHSSGYTF
V: TRBV29-1; D: NA; J: TRBJ1-2; size: NA; DNA: TGCAGCGTTGTAGGGGGCTATGGCTACACCTTC; CDR3: CSVVGGYGYTF
V: TRBV5-1; D: NA; J: TRBJ2-3; size: many; DNA: TGCGCCAGCAGCGAGGGGGACTCCACAGATACGCAGTATTTT; CDR3: CASSEGDSTDTQYF
V: TRBV6-5; D: NA; J: TRBJ2-3; size: many; DNA: TGTGCCAGCAGTCACGGGCTCGCCACAGATACGCAGTATTTT; CDR3: CASSHGLATDTQYF
V: TRBV6-6; D: TRBD2; J: TRBJ2-7; size: many; DNA: TGTGCCAGCAGTTACAGGCGACTAGCGGGAACCTACGAGCAGTACTTC; CDR3: CASSYRRLAGTYEQYF
V: TRBV5-4; D: TRBD1; J: TRBJ2-5; size: few; DNA: TGTGCCAGCAGCTTGGCCGTTACAGGGGGAATGGCTCAAGAGACCCAGTACTTC; CDR3: CASSLAVTGGMAQETQYF
V: TRBV6-6; D: TRBD2; J: TRBJ2-3; size: NA; DNA: TGTGCCAAGGACCAGCGGGGAGTGACAGATACGCAGTATTTT; CDR3: CAKDQRGVTDTQYF
V: TRBV4-3; D: NA; J: TRBJ1-3; size: many; DNA: TGCGCCAGCAGCCAAACTTGGGGGGGGTACGGAAACACCATATATTTT; CDR3: CASSQTWGGYGNTIYF
V: TRBV7-9; D: NA; J: TRBJ2-7; size: many; DNA: TGTGCCAGCAGCTTAGGAACGGGACGTGCCTACGAGCAGTACTTC; CDR3: CASSLGTGRAYEQYF
V: TRBV5-6; D: NA; J: TRBJ2-2; size: many; DNA: TGTGCCAGCAGCTTGAATGGTTTGGCTAGGTACACCGGGGAGCTGTTTTTT; CDR3: CASSLNGLARYTGELFF
V: TRBV11-2; D: TRBD2; J: TRBJ2-1; size: many; DNA: TGTGCCAGCAGCGGACTAGATTCGATTGAGCAGTTCTTC; CDR3: CASSGLDSIEQFF
V: TRBV5-1; D: NA; J: TRBJ1-1; size: few; DNA: TGCGCCAGCAGCTTGACAGCGAACACTGAAGCTTTCTTT; CDR3: CASSLTANTEAFF
V: TRBV6-2/TRBV6-3; D: NA; J: TRBJ2-2; size: many; DNA: TGTGCCAGCAGTAATACGGGATGGGCGGTAGAGAACACCGGGGAGCTGTTTTTT; CDR3: CASSNTGWAVENTGELFF
V: TRBV11-1; D: NA; J: TRBJ1-4; size: NA; DNA: TGTGCCAGCAGCCCCCACGGGGTATCCTACAATGAAAAACTGTTTTTT; CDR3: CASSPHGVSYNEKLFF
V: TRBV15; D: TRBD2; J: TRBJ2-5; size: NA; DNA: TGTGCCACCAGCAGAGACGATGGGAGGGCCTTCGAGACCCAGTACTTC; CDR3: CATSRDDGRAFETQYF
V: TRBV12-3/TRBV12-4; D: NA; J: TRBJ2-1; size: few; DNA: TGTGCCAGCAGTTTCCGCAGGCTCTCCTACAATGAGCAGTTCTTC; CDR3: CASSFRRLSYNEQFF
V: TRBV19; D: NA; J: TRBJ2-2; size: many; DNA: TGTGCCAGTAGTATATGGGGCACCGGGGAGCTGTTTTTT; CDR3: CASSIWGTGELFF
V: TRBV6-1; D: TRBD2; J: TRBJ2-2; size: many; DNA: TGTGCCAGCAAACTAGCGGGAGTAACCCCCGGGGAGCTGTTTTTT; CDR3: CASKLAGVTPGELFF
V: TRBV5-1; D: TRBD2; J: TRBJ2-3; size: once; DNA: TGCGCCAGCAGCTGGGAAGGACTAGCGGGAGTTACGGATGAGCAGTATTTT; CDR3: CASSWEGLAGVTDEQYF
V: TRBV12-3/TRBV12-4; D: TRBD1; J: TRBJ1-2; size: many; DNA: TGTGCCAGCAGGGGGGCCCGGGACAGGGGGCGCAACTATGGCTACACCTTC; CDR3: CASRGARDRGRNYGYTF
V: TRBV6-5; D: TRBD1; J: TRBJ2-1; size: many; DNA: TGTGCCAGCAGTGTGGACAGGTTGGGGGTGCAGTTCTTC; CDR3: CASSVDRLGVQFF
V: TRBV10-3; D: NA; J: TRBJ1-5; size: NA; DNA: TGTGCCATCAGTCCCCAAAAACCCGGACTAGCAGTTCAAGAGACCCAGCATTTT; CDR3: CAISPQKPGLAVQETQHF
V: TRBV6-6; D: NA; J: TRBJ2-1; size: many; DNA: TGTGCCAGCAGGCCCGGGACGGGGAATGAGCAGTTCTTC; CDR3: CASRPGTGNEQFF
V: TRBV20-1; D: NA; J: TRBJ1-6; size: many; DNA: TGCAGTGCTCCACTTTGGACGGGCAATTCACCCCTCCACTTT; CDR3: CSAPLWTGNSPLHF
V: TRBV20-1; D: TRBD2; J: TRBJ2-1; size: many; DNA: TGCAGTGCTAGGGGGACTAGCAATGAGCAGTTCTTC; CDR3: CSARGTSNEQFF
V: TRBV5-1; D: NA; J: TRBJ1-1; size: few; DNA: TGCGCCAGCAGCGTTTTCGGGAACACTGAAGCTTTCTTT; CDR3: CASSVFGNTEAFF
V: TRBV9; D: NA; J: TRBJ2-1; size: many; DNA: TGTGCCAGCAGCGTACGGCGCGGGGATGAGCAGTTCTTC; CDR3: CASSVRRGDEQFF
V: TRBV20-1; D: NA; J: TRBJ1-5; size: NA; DNA: TGCAGTGCTAGATTAGCGGAAGAGACCCAGCATTTT; CDR3: CSARLAEETQHF
V: TRBV29-1; D: NA; J: TRBJ1-6; size: many; DNA: TGCAGCGTTTCTGAGGGCGCAAATTCACCCCTCCACTTT; CDR3: CSVSEGANSPLHF
V: TRBV15; D: NA; J: TRBJ1-2; size: many; DNA: TGTGCCACCAGCAGAGAACAGGGAATCGGCTATGGCTACACCTTC; CDR3: CATSREQGIGYGYTF
V: TRBV20-1; D: TRBD2; J: TRBJ2-5; size: many; DNA: TGCAGTGCCGAGGCGGGGGAGACCCAGTCCTTC; CDR3: CSAEAGETQSF
V: TRBV5-6; D: TRBD1; J: TRBJ2-5; size: many; DNA: TGTGCCAGCAGCCACAACAGGGGGCGGTCCCAGTACTTC; CDR3: CASSHNRGRSQYF
V: TRBV4-2; D: TRBD2; J: TRBJ2-3; size: many; DNA: TGTGCCAGCAGCCAAGCTTACCGCCTAGCGGGAGGGCCCGGCACAGATACGCAGTATTTT; CDR3: CASSQAYRLAGGPGTDTQYF
V: TRBV18; D: NA; J: TRBJ2-7; size: many; DNA: TGTGCCAGCTCACCTCAGGGGAGGTACGAGCAGTACTTC; CDR3: CASSPQGRYEQYF
V: TRBV2; D: NA; J: TRBJ1-4; size: NA; DNA: TGTGCCAGCAGTGAAGCGAGGGGAGGAGGTGAAAAACTGTTTTTT; CDR3: CASSEARGGGEKLFF
V: TRBV24-1; D: TRBD2; J: TRBJ2-1; size: many; DNA: TGTGCCACCAGTGATCCCCGGGTAGCGGGAGCTAAAGGGGGTGAGCAGTTCTTC; CDR3: CATSDPRVAGAKGGEQFF
V: TRBV7-8; D: NA; J: TRBJ2-7; size: many; DNA: TGTGCCAGCAGCTTAGAAAGGAGGCGTCAAGGCTACGAGCAGTACTTC; CDR3: CASSLERRRQGYEQYF
V: TRBV9; D: TRBD2; J: TRBJ2-7; size: many; DNA: TGTGCCAGCAGCGTCGGACTAGCGGGAGTCGAGCAGTACTTC; CDR3: CASSVGLAGVEQYF
V: TRBV25-1; D: TRBD2; J: TRBJ2-6; size: NA; DNA: TGTGCCAGCAGTGATCCGGGGGGGGCGGAGGGGGCCAACGTCCTGACTTTC; CDR3: CASSDPGGAEGANVLTF
V: TRBV2; D: NA; J: TRBJ2-1; size: NA; DNA: TGTGCCAGCAGACGACTTCTAGCTAGCTATGAGCAGTTCTTC; CDR3: CASRRLLASYEQFF